The subject of this entry is one T cell receptor beta chain. The antigen this receptor binds is unknown. Base-call qualities are not available, and no considerably larger clone is one nucleotide away. This entry comes from a study of shared clonotypes between healthy human individuals (dated by TCRdb to 2020 to 2021). The study in broad terms: The cohort included a few men and a couple of women between 18 and 49 years of age. For each donor, CD4 naive and CD4 memory were each run on three plates, CD8 naive on two plates, and CD8 memory on one plate. To estimate repertoire size and how much clonotype sharing occurs between individuals, the study deeply sequenced the blood TCR repertoires of about 5 healthy adults. To increase sequencing depth and limit assay-specific biases, different laboratories used diverse techniques to prepare libraries and sequence TCR repertoires. Each donor's leukapheresis produced roughly between roughly 0.9 and 8.9 billion PBMCs.

Spanning cysteine to phenylalanine, the CDR3 consists of 16 amino acids. This entry keeps only the CDR3 DNA: 48 bases, framed from base 1. CDR1 and CDR2 are drawn from the germline V gene (reference sequence): SEHNR, FQNEAQ. Here V drops 1 base and J drops 5 bases, and the junction holds 7 bases not matched to any gene. Using the deep immunoSEQ assay, TCR CDR3 regions were amplified from genomic DNA by multiplex PCR. Extracted genomic DNA from each cell subset was spread evenly across all wells of several immunoSEQ 96-well plates, with each plate serving as a replicate. For sorted subsets, each replicate PCR was loaded with approximately 0.2 ug genomic DNA, equivalent to 32,000 or so T cell genomes. The purified libraries were quantified using a Qubit 3.0 fluorometer, sized with a Bioanalyzer 2100, and then quantified again using the KAPA Library Quantification kit. Every immunoSEQ 96-well plate was sequenced on a dedicated single-read 150-cycle Illumina NextSeq 550 flow cell. The study's own analysis went as follows. The immunoSEQ output contained only junctional sequences without quality scores, so filtering could not match that applied to full-length reads. Sequences were annotated with PyIR, a Python wrapper for IgBLAST v1.9, and V/J genes and CDR3 were assigned using IMGT germline references. Reads were filtered out if the reads had weak V/J assignments (E-value above 1e-6), no CDR3, stop codons, out-of-frame junctions, or ambiguous translated residues. V3J clonotypes were defined as sequences sharing the same inferred V gene, J gene, and CDR3 amino acid sequence. To compute the percentage overlap between repertoires, the number of shared unique clonotypes was divided by the size of the smaller repertoire. Repertoire richness was assessed with RTK rarefaction, the Chao1 estimator, and Recon v2.1 estimates of unobserved clonotypes. For all TCRbeta clonotypes obtained by the gDNA method from a few donors, generation probabilities were computed with OLGA. TCRdb stores this immuneACCESS table with in-frame sequences only. Part of the clones is absent; in the studies checked, under half of the shortfall reflects unresolved V genes, and no reason is known for the rest. V, J and clone size derive from that table, while D and trimming were established from the DNA sequence. For this sample there are approximately 2.4 million clones; more than 90% appear just once. Of the sample, around 0.13% falls within the top ten clones.

Donors were healthy HIV-negative adults with no recently reported acute infections or vaccinations. All donors were Caucasian adults living in Nashville, Tennessee, USA. CD4+ T cells were enriched by magnetic negative selection, after which naive cells were positively selected on CD45RA and the negative fraction was taken as the memory subset. After blood collection by leukapheresis, PBMCs were isolated using Ficoll-Histopaque density gradient centrifugation and then cryopreserved in the vapor phase of liquid nitrogen. Purity and quantity of every magnetically sorted T cell population were checked by analytical flow cytometry. Each sorted fraction had its genomic DNA isolated and then quantified by UV absorbance on a Nanodrop 2000c. Broad study findings and their caveats: Sharing across a few donors was observed for 4.5% to 6.5% of naive CD4, 3.5% of naive CD8, over 2% of memory CD4, and roughly 0.4% of memory CD8 clonotypes. Because the study included only a small number of donors, the genetic and exposure-history diversity represented was limited. Clonotypes shared by all four sorted-subset donors showed higher generation probabilities than non-shared clonotypes. Naive subsets generally had larger estimated clonotype richness than memory subsets. Sampling was restricted to blood, and TCR repertoires in tissues likely differ from the TCR repertoires found in blood. Rarefaction of sorted-subset datasets indicated incomplete sequencing despite the large sequencing depth. Pairwise subsampling indicated that sequencing depth was expected to affect the degree of clonotype sharing among donors.

The chain is encoded by TRBV7-9 joined to TRBJ1-4; TRBD1 matches 7 bases in the middle. The source material was naive CD4+ T cells sorted from blood. The cell subset or site label on this specimen signifies: CD45RA+ positively selected. This clonotype was obtained from a man aged 18 to 30 in good health. The CDR3 here reads CASSLDQQGRNEKLFF. The nucleotide sequence is given as TGTGCCAGCAGCTTAGATCAACAGGGGAGGAATGAAAAACTGTTTTTT. The full variable domain, completed from the reference TRBV7-9 and TRBJ1-4 proteins outside the CDR3, reads DTGVSQNPRHKITKRGQNVTFRCDPISEHNRLYWYRQTLGQGPEFLTYFQNEAQLEKSRLLSDRFSAERPKGSFSTLEIQRTEQGDSAMYLCASSLDQQGRNEKLFFGSGTQLSVL.